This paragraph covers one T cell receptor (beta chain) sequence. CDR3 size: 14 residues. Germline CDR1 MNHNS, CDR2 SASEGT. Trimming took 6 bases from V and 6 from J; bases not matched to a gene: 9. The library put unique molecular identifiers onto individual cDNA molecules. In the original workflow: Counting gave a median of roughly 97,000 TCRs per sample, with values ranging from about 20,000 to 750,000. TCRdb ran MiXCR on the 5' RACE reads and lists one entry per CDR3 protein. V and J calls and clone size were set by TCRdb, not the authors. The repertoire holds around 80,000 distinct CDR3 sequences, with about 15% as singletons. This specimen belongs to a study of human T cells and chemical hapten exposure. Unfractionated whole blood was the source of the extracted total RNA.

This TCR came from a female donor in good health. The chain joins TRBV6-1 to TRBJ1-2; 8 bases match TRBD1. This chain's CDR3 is CASSPRGQGHGYTF. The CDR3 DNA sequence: TGTGCCAGCAGCCCTAGAGGACAGGGTCATGGCTACACCTTC.